The rows below give T cell receptor beta chains drawn from one sample of a study of OX40 agonist ivuxolimab in advanced cancers. Using immunoSEQ multiplex PCR, the repertoire was profiled, and TCRdb retains in-frame clones only, with some absent. The data contain fewer than 90,000 clones, 70% to 90% of them singletons. The specimen comprised CD4+ or CD8+ T cells sorted from blood, sampled in a trial of the OX40 agonist ivuxolimab. These receptors were obtained from an adult with an advanced solid tumor such as melanoma, head and neck, liver or kidney cancer. CDR3s include the opening cysteine and the closing phenylalanine or tryptophan. D genes are given only for firm matches. The size entry is marked missing in some rows and otherwise reads once, few, many or a size class.

clone_size d_call j_call v_call cdr3_aa cdr3_nt
- - TRBJ2-6 TRBV7-6 CASSLWVGGGGANVLTF TGTGCCAGCAGCCTCTGGGTCGGAGGCGGTGGGGCCAACGTCCTGACTTTC
once - TRBJ2-5 TRBV11-2 CASSSSTGLQTQYF TGTGCCAGCAGCTCCTCCACAGGGCTGCAGACCCAGTACTTC
once - TRBJ2-1 TRBV9 CASSVETVYNEQFF TGTGCCAGCAGCGTTGAGACGGTCTACAATGAGCAGTTCTTC
- - TRBJ1-4 TRBV14 CASSQGLFGGTTNEKLFF TGTGCCAGCAGCCAAGGATTGTTCGGGGGAACAACTAATGAAAAACTGTTTTTT
- - TRBJ2-2 TRBV7-2 CASSLGAGYTGELFF TGTGCCAGCAGCTTAGGAGCCGGGTACACCGGGGAGCTGTTTTTT
- - TRBJ2-2 TRBV4-2 CASSQASLASNTGELFF TGTGCCAGCAGCCAAGCTTCCTTGGCTTCTAACACCGGGGAGCTGTTTTTT
few - TRBJ1-1 TRBV28 CASTTTNTEAFF TGTGCCAGCACCACGACAAACACTGAAGCTTTCTTT
- TRBD2 TRBJ2-3 TRBV27 CASSATSGGATFTDTQYF TGTGCCAGCAGTGCGACTAGCGGGGGGGCTACCTTCACAGATACGCAGTATTTT
once TRBD1 TRBJ1-2 TRBV5-4 CASSSRQGNYYGYTF TGTGCCAGCAGCTCCCGACAGGGAAACTACTATGGCTACACCTTC
- TRBD1 TRBJ1-1 TRBV7-3 CASSPGTGSEAFF TGTGCCAGCAGCCCCGGGACAGGGTCTGAAGCTTTCTTT
- - TRBJ1-1 TRBV11-2 CASSLIAKVNTEAFF TGTGCCAGCAGCTTAATCGCGAAGGTGAACACTGAAGCTTTCTTT
- TRBD2 TRBJ2-3 TRBV4-2 CASSQETATSRPGGPTDTQYF TGTGCCAGCAGCCAAGAAACAGCGACATCTAGACCGGGGGGGCCCACAGATACGCAGTATTTT
- TRBD1 TRBJ2-7 TRBV4-3 CASSLQGGGYEQYF TGCGCCAGCAGCCTCCAAGGGGGCGGGTACGAGCAGTACTTC
- TRBD2 TRBJ2-1 TRBV27 CASSSSGGPYNEQFF TGTGCCAGCAGTTCTAGCGGGGGCCCCTACAATGAGCAGTTCTTC
- - TRBJ1-6 TRBV7-2 CASSLAQYNSPLHF TGTGCCAGCAGCTTAGCACAGTATAATTCACCCCTCCACTTT
- TRBD1 TRBJ1-2 TRBV5-6 CASSFRDRDYGYTF TGTGCCAGCAGCTTTAGGGACAGAGACTATGGCTACACCTTC
- - TRBJ2-2 TRBV7-3 CASTLRRDGELFF TGTGCCAGCACCTTGAGGCGGGACGGGGAGCTGTTTTTT
- TRBD1 TRBJ2-5 TRBV2 CASSPDRHGTQYF TGTGCCAGCAGTCCGGACAGGCACGGGACCCAGTACTTC
once - TRBJ1-1 TRBV15 CATSREVGTEAFF TGTGCCACCAGCAGAGAGGTAGGGACTGAAGCTTTCTTT
- - TRBJ1-2 TRBV4-1 CASSQILAGVTSNYGYTF TGCGCCAGCAGCCAGATATTGGCAGGCGTTACTTCTAACTATGGCTACACCTTC
- - TRBJ2-7 TRBV7-2 CASSFFRGPYEQYF TGTGCCAGCAGCTTCTTCAGGGGACCCTACGAGCAGTACTTC
once - TRBJ1-3 TRBV11-2 CASSLRGKSGNTIYF TGTGCCAGCAGCTTAAGGGGGAAATCTGGAAACACCATATATTTT
- - TRBJ2-7 TRBV18 CASSPGTGSPEQYF TGTGCCAGCTCACCAGGGACGGGGAGTCCCGAGCAGTACTTC
- - TRBJ1-6 TRBV6-5 CASRPGVNISPLHF TGTGCCAGCAGGCCGGGAGTCAATATTTCACCCCTCCACTTT
- - TRBJ2-5 TRBV4-3 CASSQGFQGRRETQYF TGCGCCAGCAGCCAAGGTTTCCAGGGTAGACGAGAGACCCAGTACTTC
- - TRBJ2-2 TRBV19 CASRTAGRTGELFF TGTGCCAGTAGAACTGCAGGGAGAACCGGGGAGCTGTTTTTT
- TRBD1 TRBJ1-1 TRBV30 CAWNPTGDTEAFF TGTGCCTGGAACCCGACAGGGGACACTGAAGCTTTCTTT
few - TRBJ2-3 TRBV7-3 CASSSTGRMWAADTQYF TGTGCCAGCAGCTCAACCGGACGTATGTGGGCCGCAGATACGCAGTATTTT
- - TRBJ2-1 TRBV6-4 CASSDSGGYNEQFF TGTGCCAGCAGTGACTCGGGGGGTTACAATGAGCAGTTCTTC
- - TRBJ1-6 TRBV6-5 CASSYSPTSVSPLHF TGTGCCAGCAGTTACTCCCCGACCTCAGTGTCACCCCTCCACTTT
- - TRBJ1-6 TRBV6-5 CASSYELASPLHF TGTGCCAGCAGTTACGAGTTGGCCTCACCCCTCCACTTT
- - TRBJ2-3 TRBV14 CASSQAADTQYF TGTGCCAGCAGCCAAGCAGCGGATACGCAGTATTTT
- - TRBJ1-3 TRBV7-6 CASSPDWFSGNTIYF TGTGCCAGCAGTCCAGACTGGTTCTCTGGAAACACCATATATTTT
- - TRBJ1-1 TRBV28 CASSPQMNTEAFF TGTGCCAGCAGTCCTCAAATGAACACTGAAGCTTTCTTT
- TRBD1 TRBJ1-5 TRBV19 CASSTGQGLYQPQHF TGTGCCAGTAGTACTGGACAGGGGTTGTATCAGCCCCAGCATTTT
- TRBD2 TRBJ2-4 TRBV7-8 CASSLTLAGDKNIQYF TGTGCCAGCAGCTTGACACTAGCGGGGGACAAAAACATTCAGTACTTC
- TRBD1 TRBJ1-3 TRBV28 CASRSGTASGNTIYF TGTGCCAGCAGATCCGGGACAGCCTCTGGAAACACCATATATTTT
- - TRBJ2-2 TRBV20-1 CSAGKGELFF TGCAGTGCGGGGAAGGGGGAGCTGTTTTTT